This T cell receptor (beta chain) was retrieved from a study of CD8 T cells in Susac syndrome (dated by TCRdb to the late 2010s). Background on the whole study: Whether CD8+ T cell activation and differentiation in Susac syndrome was antigen driven was tested using repertoire sequencing. Clonality of the CD8+ T cell repertoire was compared between about a dozen healthy donors, roughly 14 Susac syndrome patients and some 15 multiple sclerosis patients.

What the study reported, not specific to this receptor: The number of individuals in the TCR sequencing and HLA analysis was recognized as being relatively small.

Between the V and J ends, shortened by 3 bases and 3 bases respectively, the junction contains 23 bases. From the cysteine up to the phenylalanine, the CDR3 has a length of 19 residues. The sequence is cut down to CDR3 DNA, 57 bases in frame from base 1. The germline V gene encodes CDR1 MGHRA and CDR2 YSYEKL. Peripheral blood CD8+ and CD4+ T cells from healthy donors, Susac syndrome patients and multiple sclerosis patients were profiled by high-throughput TCR beta sequencing. Treatment-naive patients with stable or active relapsing-remitting disease fulfilling revised McDonald criteria were used as multiple sclerosis controls. Bulk CD8+ and CD4+ T cells were purified by magnetic negative isolation, whereas CD8+ TEMRA cells were enriched by FACS. Blood was drawn into EDTA tubes, processed within 24 hours, and PBMCs were isolated by density gradient centrifugation. PBMCs intended for TCR sequencing were cryopreserved in liquid nitrogen and thawed later in a water bath at 37 degrees C. A purity of at least 90% was achieved for sorted or isolated CD4+, CD8+ and CD8+ TEMRA cells.

Concerning this clonotype itself: This receptor's antigen is unknown. No base quality values were provided; no much bigger clone lies one nucleotide off.

RNA was extracted using the RNeasy kit, and roughly 0.45 to 1 microgram was reverse transcribed with random hexamers. The immunoSEQ multiplex PCR assay, which covers 54 Vbeta and 13 Jbeta segments, was used to amplify TCR beta CDR3 regions. Bias from PCR amplification was corrected by using a synthetic template baseline for primer optimization and for computational correction. From the authors' description of their analysis: Reads were assigned to V, D and J genes according to IMGT and analyzed in immunoSEQ Analyzer, with only productive sequences retained. Clonality was computed as one minus Shannon entropy normalized by log2 of the number of productive unique sequences. Public and private clones were assessed among the 100 most prevalent clones of each patient and control. Clones were defined as Susac-specific if absent from the healthy and MS cohorts, from around 1,000 published viral clones and from other ImmuneACCESS disease sequences. TCRdb reprocessed the public reads (quality trimming at Q25 with fastp, clone calling with MiXCR) and kept in-frame beta chains. Every entry covers one CDR3 protein and lists the most common genes and DNA from its rows. The V and J calls shown here were made by TCRdb, not taken from the authors' results. The sample contains about 300,000 distinct CDR3 sequences, roughly 84% of them found a single time. Over 0.095% of the sample rests with the top ten.

Recombination connected TRBV4-1 to TRBJ2-2, with a weak D call of TRBD2 (7 bases match). The source is a human donor with multiple sclerosis. What was sequenced was CD8+ T cells from PBMCs. Here is the DNA: TGCGCCAGCAGCCAGGTCTCCGATGAGGGGGAGGGCGACACCGGGGAGCTGTTTTTT. Its protein product is CASSQVSDEGEGDTGELFF.